This TCR beta chain was documented in a study of T-cell memory formation after mild COVID-19. Overall study results and limits: Pre-infection memory contained some responding clones, which suggested that cross-reactive memory had joined.

From 5'RACE with constant-segment primers came TCR alpha and TCR beta cDNA libraries that carried sample barcodes and UMIs. TCRdb re-derived calls from the 5' RACE reads in MiXCR, one entry per CDR3 protein. This table has about 410,000 distinct CDR3 sequences, about 20% appearing once. The CDR3 extends over 15 amino acids. Trimming removed 6 bases from V and 0 bases from J, with 14 bases in between. The germline V gene encodes CDR1 SGHTA and CDR2 FQGNSA. Points on this clonotype: Antigen specificity is unknown.

Sequencing was done on a sample of PBMCs or a T cell subset sorted from them (not recorded which). The chain links TRBV7-2 to TRBJ1-1; D perhaps matches TRBD1 (5 bases). The origin of this receptor is a young man who had mild COVID-19 (a few samples of this study predate the infection). Cell type and time point are not known. The CDR3 is CASSRLGVLNTEAFF. CDR3 bases: TGTGCCAGCAGTAGATTGGGGGTCCTGAACACTGAAGCTTTCTTT.